These T cell receptor beta chains were read from a single sample in a study of cytomegalovirus exposure and HLA in healthy donors. Only in-frame clones appear in the TCRdb table, and some are missing; sequencing was by immunoSEQ multiplex PCR. The table has 52,000 or so clones, more than 60% seen once. Sequenced sample: PBMCs. Receptors originate from a middle-aged woman in good health and CMV-seropositive. CDR3s include the opening cysteine and the closing phenylalanine or tryptophan.

>TRBV27|TRBJ2-1
CASSYLGSEQFF
>TRBV13|TRBJ1-6
CASSPTGGGSPLHF
>TRBV19|TRBJ1-4
CASRTGPTNEKLFF
>TRBV4-1|TRBJ2-2
CASSQEGTGGAYGELFF
>TRBV7-8|TRBJ1-1
CASSFTGGDTEAFF
>TRBV28|TRBJ1-1
CASSPTENTEAFF
>TRBV6-4|TRBJ1-5
CASSEEQTNYQPQHF
>TRBV9|TRBJ2-3
CASSVETGGPTDTQYF
>TRBV7-6|TRBJ1-2
CASSPGQGAQGYTF
>TRBV7-9|TRBJ1-2
CASSQTDRGDGYTF
>TRBV6-5|TRBJ1-4
CASGKLQGKKLFF
>TRBV6-4|TRBJ2-2
CASSDGGQGNTGELFF
>TRBV7-2|TRBJ1-1
CASSLDWRRNTEAFF
>TRBV6-5|TRBJ2-2
CASSYGSGGTTGELFF
>TRBV7-2|TRBJ2-2
CASSLTSRRTENTGELFF
>TRBV4-1|TRBJ1-1
CASHGQPNTEAFF
>TRBV6-5|TRBJ1-5
CASSRGGQGVQPQHF
>TRBV7-2|TRBJ2-7
CASSRDRGDEQYF
>TRBV6-4|TRBJ2-3
CASSALSGGHGDTQYF
>TRBV7-3|TRBJ2-2
CASSPFGPNTGELFF
>TRBV5-1|TRBJ2-1
CASSPTSGDYNEQFF
>TRBV9|TRBJ1-4
CASSVDRGNEKLFF
>TRBV6-5|TRBJ2-5
CASSYSGSGLETQYF
>TRBV28|TRBJ1-1
CASISGISNEAFF
>TRBV4-2|TRBJ2-7
CASSQEKGQLTYEQYF
>TRBV7-3|TRBJ1-6
CASSPGGVSPLHF
>TRBV6-5|TRBJ2-2
CASALGGSGTGELFF
>TRBV28|TRBJ1-1
CASNRGYTEAFF
>TRBV4-1|TRBJ2-2
CASSQAAVTGSYTGELFF
>TRBV18|TRBJ2-2
CASSPSPGTSNTGELFF
>TRBV7-2|TRBJ2-1
CASSADRGHEQFF
>TRBV6-1|TRBJ1-5
CASSETGGASNQPQHF
>TRBV19|TRBJ2-6
CASSRDSGANVLTF
>TRBV11-2|TRBJ1-1
CASTRTGVTNTEAFF
>TRBV6-1|TRBJ1-2
CASSEFPGLNYGYTF
>TRBV27|TRBJ1-5
CVSGLGQPQHF
>TRBV18|TRBJ1-3
CASSHNAGGTGNTIYF
>TRBV9|TRBJ2-1
CASSVSGGNEQFF
>TRBV5-1|TRBJ1-4
CASSQGGPNEKLFF
>TRBV7-9|TRBJ2-3
CASSFLERTTDTQYF
>TRBV5-4|TRBJ1-6
CASSFGTRKPSPLHF
>TRBV6-5|TRBJ1-2
CASSYTGGLYGYTF
>TRBV7-9|TRBJ1-1
CASTPPSDTEAFF
>TRBV7-8|TRBJ1-1
CASSPTAEAFF
>TRBV6-1|TRBJ1-5
CASSDRVGNQPQHF
>TRBV19|TRBJ2-7
CASSITGNYEQYF
>TRBV6-1|TRBJ1-6
CASNRNRAGGSPLHF
>TRBV9|TRBJ1-2
CASKTRARGYTF
>TRBV19|TRBJ1-2
CASSRVSGYGYTF
>TRBV7-2|TRBJ1-5
CASSLAGRPQHF